Sequencing of this TCR beta chain was carried out in a study of cytomegalovirus exposure and HLA in healthy donors (TCRdb year 2017). With respect to the entire study: An earlier analysis of about 530 of the donors reported approximately 260 Gb of sequence data and 117 million unique TCR beta sequences obtained from roughly 170 million T cells. Around 320 gigabases of sequencing data and approximately 93 million unique TCR sequences were included in an early release covering around 600 HLA-typed donors. Among the roughly 400 genotyped donors, around 81% belonged to the genetic ancestry cluster associated with self-reported Caucasian donors. The study aimed to test whether signatures of past pathogen exposure could be identified by cataloging public T cell receptors. The T cell repertoires of some 670 subjects were profiled by immunosequencing and related to cytomegalovirus serostatus. Along with the approximately 650-subject first cohort, a separate validation cohort of roughly 110 different subjects was used. High-throughput TCR immunosequencing, statistical association of individual TCRs with disease status, and machine learning were combined to predict cytomegalovirus infection status. A later analysis re-analyzed previously published TCR beta repertoires from 650 to 800 donors and added high-resolution HLA genotyping to study TCR occurrence patterns. In the later analysis, no new phenotypic data were used to find candidate immune exposures; instead, reliance was placed on TCR beta sequences and their occurrence across donors. In an earlier analysis of around 540 of the donors, high-throughput TCR beta sequencing was used to judge whether each TCR beta V gene segment behaved as functional or pseudogenic. Alongside the repertoire data, information on donor age, sex, ethnicity and CMV serostatus was compiled. In a later genetic analysis, genome-wide SNP genotypes for about 65% of the roughly 670 donors were used, and that subset was treated as a discovery cohort. Every discovery cohort repertoire had been produced on one sequencing platform. HLA typing covered class I and class II loci at four-digit resolution. The number of donors typed differed by locus, with roughly 629-640 for A, B, C, DRB1 and DQB1, over 500 for DQA1, some 570 for DPA1, and some 450 for DPB1. Several DR-DQ haplotypes were treated as single units for association and clustering because of strong linkage in the cohort. On average, 235,054 unique TCR beta nucleotide sequences were sequenced per donor among more than 350 genotyped donors of the cohort, with roughly 18% of those sequences being non-productive. Paper-wide results and their limitations: The classifier was reported to diagnose cytomegalovirus status with high specificity and sensitivity in both the original cohort and the validation cohort. The study gave a list of 150 to 200 TCR beta chains associated with cytomegalovirus. According to a later analysis, most CMV-associated TCR beta chains appeared to be HLA-restricted, and the HLA associations seemed to be driven largely by CMV exposure. Most TCR sequences were observed very rarely across donors, whereas some public TCRs were present in many individuals. Presence/absence analyses assumed roughly uniform sequencing depth across donors, an assumption that may not hold. According to the authors, the approach could potentially be generalized to other disease states and immunological phenotypes. Three of the identified cytomegalovirus-associated TCR beta chains were confirmed in vitro to be specific for cytomegalovirus antigens. According to a later analysis, parvovirus B19, influenza, CMV and Epstein-Barr virus appeared linked to several top co-occurrence clusters. Assigning TCR associations to individual alleles was difficult when HLA alleles, especially DR and DQ, strongly co-occurred. A later analysis found that HLA-associated TCR beta chains were more clonally expanded and had lower generation probabilities than equally common non-associated chains. According to a later genetic analysis, donors in an Asian-associated ancestry cluster had fewer N-insertions in productive TCRs than the roughly 660-donor mean. In an earlier analysis of 587 of the donors, most TCR beta V segments were observed in productive rearrangements about 90% or about 30% of the time, broadly matching IMGT annotations. Because the 87-base-pair reads could not distinguish some IMGT-functional V segments, including TRBV6-2 and TRBV6-3, those segments were excluded. Because some donors lacked HLA typing at each locus, the association tests relied only on the typed subset. V-gene and J-gene trimming of TCR beta chains was associated with a missense DCLRE1C variant in a later genetic analysis, and the association was replicated in an independent cohort. In a later analysis, the rate of TCR association differed among HLA loci, with DRB1 alleles having the most associated TCRs and HLA-C alleles having the fewest. For the cohort, immune exposure information was limited to CMV serostatus. This cohort had only TCR beta chains sequenced, and the lack of alpha or paired-chain data limited which features could be detected. Correlated functional status among segregating V segments might be attributable to linkage disequilibrium, but an unknown experimental factor could not be ruled out. A later analysis associated roughly 17,000 TCR beta sequences with specific HLA alleles at a false discovery rate of 0.05. A group of highly shared sequence variants was considered likely to be a technical artifact of the sequencing pipeline. A further reported finding was that TCR beta sequences accurately predicted the HLA-A and HLA-B alleles for most subjects in the first cohort. Because counts were too low, seventeen rarely observed V segments, including chromosome 9 orphons, were excluded from the earlier analysis of around 590 of the donors.

The cohort was made up of 666 healthy bone marrow donors. At the time of sampling, every cohort member was nominally healthy, though immune exposures that went unrecorded were likely present. The donor was CMV seropositive and belonged to the group of 270 or so seropositive cohort members. Every donor gave a peripheral blood sample, and the peripheral blood mononuclear cells from that sample were used for TCR beta sequencing. The Qiagen DNeasy Blood Extraction Kit was used to extract genomic DNA from the blood cell samples. Points on this clone: Which antigen it targets is not known. There are no base qualities to consult, and no much larger clone falls within one base.

Sequences LGHNT (CDR1) and FRNRAP (CDR2) are obtained from the germline V gene. The CDR3 runs 16 residues from the cysteine to the phenylalanine. Only the CDR3 DNA is retained, 48 bases long and in frame from the first base. A distance of 12 bases separates the germline ends of V and J, which lose 0 bases and 3 bases respectively. Library generation was performed with the immunoSEQ multiplex PCR assay. The multiplex PCR relied on a mix of 60 forward primers for TCR Vbeta segments and 13 reverse primers for TCR Jbeta segments. Amplification of the CDR3 region of rearranged TCR beta genes was performed with a multiplex PCR assay on genomic DNA. On the Illumina HiSeq System, the amplified TCR beta libraries were sequenced as 87-base-pair reads. The published analysis was carried out like this. A later analysis counted about 82 million unique TCR beta chains across the 500 to 850 repertoires, and roughly 9.9 million of these chains were shared by at least two donors. A nearest-neighbor algorithm error-corrected the raw reads and collapsed the reads into unique sequences, merging closely related sequences to remove PCR and sequencing errors. To assign V, D and J gene segments, CDR3 sequences were aligned to IMGT reference sequences. For a sequence to be retained, a match of at least six nucleotides to both a V gene segment and a J gene segment was required. A rearrangement counted as productive if the CDR3 had no stop codons and remained in frame with V and J, and every other rearrangement counted as non-productive. CDR3 was defined according to IMGT convention as the region running from the second conserved V-encoded cysteine to the conserved J-encoded phenylalanine. In an earlier analysis of roughly 580 of the donors, sequences lacking an unambiguous match to a single V gene segment were excluded. An earlier analysis of some 610 of the donors called V segments functional above 56.7% productive rearrangements and segregating when the between-donor standard deviation exceeded 5%. A statistical classification framework was developed to diagnose cytomegalovirus status using the catalog of TCR beta chain sequences. In a later analysis, TCR nucleotide sequences were compared against IMGT/GENE-DB human TR gene sequences so that V and J genes could be assigned. The TCRdist pipeline was used in a later analysis to assign CDR3 sequences and most-parsimonious VDJ recombination scenarios. A later analysis defined each TCR beta chain by its CDR3 amino acid sequence plus V-gene family, and excluded reads lacking a unique V-gene family. To address suspected cross-contamination and a sequencing artifact, a later analysis removed a few hundred highly shared, low-generation-probability nucleotide sequences. In a later analysis, a clonal expansion index for each public chain was calculated from normalized within-repertoire ranks of inferred template counts. In a later analysis, generation probabilities were computed with a VDJ recombination model fitted to out-of-frame rearrangements, and the resulting probabilities were checked against IGoR. In a later analysis, hypergeometric tests were used to score TCR-TCR, TCR-HLA and TCR-CMV co-occurrence, with a repertoire-size bias correction applied to TCR pairs. To estimate false discovery rates, a later analysis permuted the HLA or CMV assignments 20 times. A later analysis grouped co-occurring TCRs with DBSCAN, adding TCRdist sequence similarity when clustering within HLA-allele-positive subsets. Repertoires with fewer than 30,000 or more than 120,000 public chains, plus five repertoires with anomalous nucleotide sharing, were excluded from co-occurrence clustering. The clones in this table, taken by TCRdb from immuneACCESS, are in-frame only. Not every clone is retained; where verified, under half of the shortfall comes from an unresolved V gene, and the cause of the rest is unknown. V, J and clone size were drawn from that table, and D and trimming were deduced from the DNA. Within this sample are approximately 99,000 clones, with 75% to 85% of them counted one time only. Approximately 3.3% of the sample rests with the top ten.

The sequencing sample was made of PBMCs. The sequence was obtained from a male donor in good health and CMV-seropositive. The rearrangement combines TRBV12-5 with TRBJ1-5; D gene: possibly TRBD1, on 5 matching bases. The CDR3 sequence is CASGLVLRGFNQPQHF. The DNA sequence is TGTGCTAGTGGTTTGGTACTGCGGGGGTTCAATCAGCCCCAGCATTTT.